Below, 15 T cell receptor beta chains from the same sample are listed, as sequenced in a study of beta chain features in type 1 diabetes. Whole-study results and caveats: The study found moderately but significantly shorter TCRB CDR3s in all four CD4+ subsets of Type 1 diabetes patients.

These receptors' antigens are unknown. The authors reverse transcribed all of the isolated RNA, so sequencing captured expressed TCRB transcripts. Libraries were prepared by immunoSEQ multiplex PCR; TCRdb keeps only in-frame clonotypes and omits some of them. This sample has over 100,000 clones, with about 16% found just once. Sequenced material: central memory CD4+ T cells from blood. The receptors were sampled from a man younger than 40 with type 1 diabetes.

This clone was seen a handful of times. This chain joins TRBV6-5 and TRBJ2-2, with D unclear. V lost 0 bases to trimming and J lost 5 bases, with 1 base between them. The CDR3 is made up of 12 amino acids. CDR1 is MNHEY and CDR2 is SVGAGI in the germline V gene. The CDR3 reads CASSYSTGELFF. As DNA, the CDR3 is TGTGCCAGCAGTTACTCGACCGGGGAGCTGTTTTTT.

This clone was recorded at least ten times. The chain carries TRBV28 and TRBJ2-3, with D perhaps TRBD2 (6 bases). Germline lookup yields CDR1 MDHEN and CDR2 SYDVKM. Trimming pared 6 bases from V and 1 base from J, leaving 14 bases between. The CDR3 length is 15 residues. The CDR3, as DNA: TGTGCCAGCAGGGGACGGGGGTTGCGCACAGATACGCAGTATTTT. Amino acid sequence: CASRGRGLRTDTQYF.

The V gene is TRBV27, the J gene TRBJ2-2; 8 bases map to TRBD1. Germline V gives CDR1 MNHEY, CDR2 SMNVEV (reference sequence). The CDR3 is 16 residues long. V shed 3 bases, J shed 3 bases, and the junction held 6 bases outside the gene matches. This chain's CDR3 is CASSLRTGWDTGELFF. In DNA, the CDR3 is TGTGCCAGCAGTTTGCGGACAGGGTGGGACACCGGGGAGCTGTTTTTT.

This chain joins TRBV30 and TRBJ1-4; D call uncertain. Trimming shortened V by 2 bases and J by 8 bases, and 12 bases separated the two germline ends. The length of the CDR3 is 13 residues. Germline-derived CDR1 and CDR2 are GTSNPN and SVGIG (reference sequence). The CDR3 is CAWSWQSGEKLFF. Written as DNA, the CDR3 is TGTGCCTGGAGTTGGCAGAGCGGGGAAAAACTGTTTTTT.

The genes are TRBV28 and TRBJ2-7; TRBD2 might be the D (6 bases). CDR1 MDHEN and CDR2 SYDVKM come from the germline V gene. V was shortened by 6 bases and J by 2 bases, with 14 bases between the two germline ends. CDR3 length: 14 amino acids. CDR3 protein: CASSQGGQTYEQYF. The CDR3 coding sequence is TGTGCCAGCAGCCAGGGAGGACAAACCTACGAGCAGTACTTC.

The chain links TRBV7-2 to TRBJ2-7; D could derive from TRBD1 or TRBD2 (5 bases each). Trimming pared 0 bases from V and 0 bases from J, leaving 9 bases between. Looked up from germline, CDR1 is SGHTA and CDR2 is FQGNSA. The CDR3 sequence is 15 residues long. The DNA for the CDR3 is TGTGCCAGCAGCTTAGCGGCAGGGACCTCCTACGAGCAGTACTTC. It is translated as CASSLAAGTSYEQYF.

This clone was seen a few times. The CDR3 region has the DNA TGTGCCACCAGCAGAGAGCCAGGGTTGGAAGCTTTCTTT. Translated: CATSREPGLEAFF. The chain carries TRBV15 and TRBJ1-1; maybe TRBD1 (5 bases). This CDR3 spans 13 amino acids. The ends were cut back, 0 bases at V and 8 bases at J, with 10 bases in the middle. Germline CDR1 and CDR2: LNHNV and YYDKDF (reference sequence).

The gene calls are TRBV5-8 and TRBJ1-4; D unresolved. This CDR3 comprises 16 residues. Per the germline V gene, CDR1 is SGHTS and CDR2 is YDEGEE. V was trimmed by 5 bases and J by 0 bases, leaving 14 bases between them. The CDR3 bases are TGTGCCAGCAGGCCCATTGGCGGAGCAACTAATGAAAAACTGTTTTTT. Translating gives CASRPIGGATNEKLFF.

This clone occurred many times. The chain combines TRBV5-6 with TRBJ2-6; D uncertain. The germline V and J ends were trimmed by 4 bases and 5 bases, with 7 bases remaining between them. The CDR3 covers 13 residues. CDR1 SGHDT and CDR2 YYEEEE come from the germline V gene. Here the CDR3 DNA reads TGTGCCAGCAGCCTCTATAGGGCCAACGTCCTGACTTTC. Protein sequence: CASSLYRANVLTF.

This clone was seen ten or more times. The sample holds other DNA sequences that translate to the same CDR3. V is TRBV5-6 and J is TRBJ2-5; D gene unclear. Looked up from germline, CDR1 is SGHDT and CDR2 is YYEEEE. The CDR3 totals 11 residues. Trimming shortened V by 0 bases and J by 4 bases, and 1 base separated the two germline ends. CDR3 nucleotides: TGTGCCAGCAGCTTGGTAGAGACCCAGTACTTC. This sequence encodes CASSLVETQYF.

This clone was picked up a small number of times. The rearrangement joins TRBV30 to TRBJ1-5; no reliable D call. This CDR3 has 13 residues. Deletions cut 2 bases from V and 4 bases from J, with 9 bases between. Germline CDR1 GTSNPN, CDR2 SVGIG (reference sequence). The CDR3 protein is CAWSLAPNQPQHF. Here the CDR3 DNA reads TGTGCCTGGAGTCTAGCCCCGAATCAGCCCCAGCATTTT.

The genes are TRBV29-1 and TRBJ2-7; 7 nucleotides line up with TRBD2. V gave up 8 bases and J gave up 0 bases; unmatched junction bases: 10. The CDR3 runs 14 residues. Germline values: CDR1 SQVTM, CDR2 ANQGSEA. Here the CDR3 DNA reads TGCAGCACCGACTCGGGGGGAACCTCCTACGAGCAGTACTTC. It is translated as CSTDSGGTSYEQYF.

This clone came up many times. The chain combines TRBV7-9 with TRBJ1-1; TRBD1 is a possible D gene (6 bases). V dropped 0 bases and J dropped 7 bases, with 15 bases sitting between them. CDR3 length: 15 amino acids. Germline CDR1 SEHNR, CDR2 FQNEAQ (reference sequence). CDR3 sequence (DNA): TGTGCCAGCAGCTTAGCTGGGGGCGGTTCCGTTGAAGCTTTCTTT. The encoded protein is CASSLAGGGSVEAFF.

Turning to this clone: This CDR3 is also generated by other DNA sequences in the sample. This rearrangement joins TRBV9 to TRBJ2-3, with 14 bases fitting TRBD2. There are 17 residues in the CDR3. Germline CDR1 is SGDLS and CDR2 is YYNGEE. After removal of 0 bases from V and 2 bases from J, the junction contained 2 bases not matched to a gene. CDR3 loop: CASSVGTSGGITDTQYF. The DNA for the CDR3 is TGTGCCAGCAGCGTAGGGACTAGCGGGGGGATCACAGATACGCAGTATTTT.

The chain links TRBV30 to TRBJ1-5; possible D gene TRBD1, 5 bases. Germline V gene lookup returns CDR1 GTSNPN and CDR2 SVGIG (reference sequence). V was shortened by 4 bases and J by 2 bases, with 9 bases between the two germline ends. The length of the CDR3 is 13 residues. This chain's CDR3 is CAWTAGGNQPQHF. The CDR3 DNA sequence: TGTGCCTGGACGGCGGGGGGCAATCAGCCCCAGCATTTT.